Sequencing of this T cell receptor (beta chain) was carried out in a study of T-cell reconstitution after alpha-beta-depleted transplantation in children. Findings and caveats of the study: Most T-cell counts and diversity one year after the transplant came from T cells that were newly produced. By about two months after transplant, alpha-beta T cells reportedly arose from several hundred graft clones that had expanded.

TCRbeta library construction was performed incorporating unique molecular identifiers. One entry per CDR3 protein, called by TCRdb with MiXCR from the PCR reads. The profile covers 540,000 or so distinct CDR3 sequences, with roughly 24% appearing a single time and roughly 15% taken by the ten largest. Trimming took off 2 bases at V and 0 bases at J, with 12 bases between the two ends. The germline V gene encodes CDR1 MNHEY and CDR2 SVGEGT. The CDR3 covers 16 residues. For this clonotype: Its target is not known.

The sequences come from PBMCs, mostly from graft donor cells, collected 360 days after TCRalphabeta/CD19-depleted stem cell transplant. The J gene is TRBJ2-3, the V gene TRBV6-2 or TRBV6-3, with unresolved D. The receptor's source is a boy under two years old who had a stem cell transplant for acute myeloid leukemia, so the T cells may come from the graft donor. The DNA of the CDR3 is TGTGCCAGCAGTTACACGGCCGCCTCTAGCACAGATACGCAGTATTTT. It specifies CASSYTAASSTDTQYF.